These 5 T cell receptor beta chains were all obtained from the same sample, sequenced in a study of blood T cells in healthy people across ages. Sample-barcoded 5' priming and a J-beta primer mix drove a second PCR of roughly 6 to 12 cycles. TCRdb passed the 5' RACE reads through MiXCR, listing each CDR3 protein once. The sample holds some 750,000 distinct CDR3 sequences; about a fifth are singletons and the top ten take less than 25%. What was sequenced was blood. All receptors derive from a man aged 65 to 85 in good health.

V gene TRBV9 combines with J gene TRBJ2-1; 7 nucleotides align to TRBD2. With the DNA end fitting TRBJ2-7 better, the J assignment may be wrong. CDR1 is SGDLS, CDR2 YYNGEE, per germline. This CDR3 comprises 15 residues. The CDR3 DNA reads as TGTGCCAGCAGTGCCGGACTAGGTCCATCCTACGAGCAGTACTTC. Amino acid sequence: CASSAGLGPSYEQYF.

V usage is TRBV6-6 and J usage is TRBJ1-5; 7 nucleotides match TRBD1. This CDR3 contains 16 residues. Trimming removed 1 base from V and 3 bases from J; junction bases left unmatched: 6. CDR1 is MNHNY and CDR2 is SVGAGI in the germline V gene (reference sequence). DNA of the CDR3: TGTGCCAGCAGTTACTTTGGTGGGACAGTCAATCAGCCCCAGCATTTT. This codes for CASSYFGGTVNQPQHF.

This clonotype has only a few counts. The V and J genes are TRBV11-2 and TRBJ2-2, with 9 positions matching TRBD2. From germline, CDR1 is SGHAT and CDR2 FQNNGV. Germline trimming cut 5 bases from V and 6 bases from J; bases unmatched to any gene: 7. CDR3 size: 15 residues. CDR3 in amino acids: CASSRSGSGPGELFF. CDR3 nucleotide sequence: TGTGCCAGCAGCCGTAGCGGGAGTGGTCCCGGGGAGCTGTTTTTT.

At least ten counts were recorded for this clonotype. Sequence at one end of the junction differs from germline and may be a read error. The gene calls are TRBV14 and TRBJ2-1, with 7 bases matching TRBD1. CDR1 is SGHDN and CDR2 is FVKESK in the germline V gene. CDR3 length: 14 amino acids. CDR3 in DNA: TGTGCCAGCAGCCCCTCGACAGGGTACACTGAGCAGTTCTTC. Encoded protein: CASSPSTGYTEQFF.

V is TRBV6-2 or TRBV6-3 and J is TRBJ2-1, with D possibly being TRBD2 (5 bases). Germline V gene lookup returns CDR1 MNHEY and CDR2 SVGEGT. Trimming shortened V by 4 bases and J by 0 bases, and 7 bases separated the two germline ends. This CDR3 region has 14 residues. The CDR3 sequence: CASSWTSSYNEQFF. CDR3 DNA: TGTGCCAGCAGTTGGACTTCCTCCTACAATGAGCAGTTCTTC.